This TCR beta chain emerged from a study of cytomegalovirus exposure and HLA in healthy donors. Comment on this clone: Its antigen is not identified.

In germline, CDR1 is LGHNA, CDR2 YSLEER. V lost 0 bases and J lost 2, with 14 bases in between. This CDR3 region has 16 residues. Regarding the study as a whole: Per a later analysis, HLA-associated TCR beta chains showed more clonal expansion than other, equally common TCR beta chains.

It was with 60 Vbeta and 13 Jbeta primers that the PCR ran. Using immunoSEQ multiplex PCR, the repertoire was profiled, and TCRdb retains in-frame clones only, with some absent. The sample lists 200,000 to 250,000 clones, over 75% occurring once. The chain has TRBV4-3 and TRBJ2-7, with a possible D match to TRBD2 (6 bases). This sequence was found in a human donor in good health. The specimen sequenced was PBMCs. The CDR3 sequence is CASSQEYQAGPYEQYF. The CDR3, as DNA: TGCGCCAGCAGCCAAGAGTATCAGGCGGGACCCTACGAGCAGTACTTC.